This TCR beta chain is drawn from a study of CD8 T cells in Susac syndrome. Reverse transcription used roughly 0.45 to 1 ug RNA and random hexamers. immunoSEQ multiplex PCR amplified TCR beta CDR3 across 54 Vbeta, 13 Jbeta. TCRdb reprocessed the immunoSEQ multiplex PCR reads with MiXCR, giving one entry per CDR3 protein. The sample lists approximately 160,000 distinct CDR3 sequences; roughly 94% were seen once. The sample holds a few counts of this clonotype. The CDR3 has 14 amino acids. V was cut by 1 base and J by 3 bases, with 6 bases left in between. Germline V gives CDR1 LGHDT, CDR2 YNNKEL (reference sequence). The T cells that were sequenced for TCR beta were CD8+ and CD4+ cells from blood. The multiple sclerosis control group was made up of treatment-naive patients with stable or active relapsing-remitting disease. TEMRA cells were FACS-enriched and CD8+ and CD4+ T cells negatively isolated.

This TCR was recovered from a human donor with multiple sclerosis. The sequenced sample was CD4+ T cells from PBMCs. The chain joins TRBV3-1 to TRBJ2-2; D uncertain. The CDR3 sequence: CASSQGVDTGELFF. The CDR3 DNA sequence: TGTGCCAGCAGCCAAGGCGTTGACACCGGGGAGCTGTTTTTT.